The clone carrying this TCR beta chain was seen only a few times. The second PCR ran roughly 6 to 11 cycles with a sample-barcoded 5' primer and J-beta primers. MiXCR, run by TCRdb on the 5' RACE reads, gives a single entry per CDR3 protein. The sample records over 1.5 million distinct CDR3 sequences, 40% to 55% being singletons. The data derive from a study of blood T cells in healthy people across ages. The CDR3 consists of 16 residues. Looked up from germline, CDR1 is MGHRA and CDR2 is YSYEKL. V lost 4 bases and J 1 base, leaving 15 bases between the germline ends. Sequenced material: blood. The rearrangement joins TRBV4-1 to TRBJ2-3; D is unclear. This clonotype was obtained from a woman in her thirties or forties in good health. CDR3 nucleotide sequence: TGCGCCAGCAGCCTCGATAGCTTTTTGCGCACAGATACGCAGTATTTT. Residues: CASSLDSFLRTDTQYF.